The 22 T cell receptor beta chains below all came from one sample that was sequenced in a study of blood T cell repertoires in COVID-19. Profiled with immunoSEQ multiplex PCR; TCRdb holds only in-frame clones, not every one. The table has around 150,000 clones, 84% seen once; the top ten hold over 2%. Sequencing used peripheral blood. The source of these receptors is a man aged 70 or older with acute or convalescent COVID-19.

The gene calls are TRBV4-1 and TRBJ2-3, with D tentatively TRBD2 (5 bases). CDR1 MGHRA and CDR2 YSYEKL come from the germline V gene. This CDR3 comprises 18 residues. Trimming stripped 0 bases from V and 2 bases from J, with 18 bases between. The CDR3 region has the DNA TGCGCCAGCAGCCAAGAGAGACTAAGACCGGAGGCCACAGATACGCAGTATTTT. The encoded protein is CASSQERLRPEATDTQYF.

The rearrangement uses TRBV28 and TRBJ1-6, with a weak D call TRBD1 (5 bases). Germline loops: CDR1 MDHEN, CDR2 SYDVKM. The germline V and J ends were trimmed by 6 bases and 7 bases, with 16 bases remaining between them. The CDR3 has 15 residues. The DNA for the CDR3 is TGTGCCAGCAGGCCCCAGGGAATCGGGAATTCACCCCTCCACTTT. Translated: CASRPQGIGNSPLHF. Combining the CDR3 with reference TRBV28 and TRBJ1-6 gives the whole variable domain DVKVTQSSRYLVKRTGEKVFLECVQDMDHENMFWYRQDPGLGLRLIYFSYDVKMKEKGDIPEGYSVSREKKERFSLILESASTNQTSMYLCASRPQGIGNSPLHFGNGTRLTVT.

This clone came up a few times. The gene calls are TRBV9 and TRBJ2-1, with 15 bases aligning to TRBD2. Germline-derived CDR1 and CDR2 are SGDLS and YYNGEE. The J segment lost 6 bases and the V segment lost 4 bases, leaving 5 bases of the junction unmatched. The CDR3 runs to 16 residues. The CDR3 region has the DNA TGTGCCAGCAGCAAGGGACTAGCGGGAGGCCTCAATGAGCAGTTCTTC. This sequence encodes CASSKGLAGGLNEQFF.

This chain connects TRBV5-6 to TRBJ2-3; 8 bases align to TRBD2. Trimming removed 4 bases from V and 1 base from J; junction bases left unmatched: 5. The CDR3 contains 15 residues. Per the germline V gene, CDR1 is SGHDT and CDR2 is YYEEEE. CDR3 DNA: TGTGCCAGCAGCCCGGGGGGGCGGGGCACAGATACGCAGTATTTT. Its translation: CASSPGGRGTDTQYF.

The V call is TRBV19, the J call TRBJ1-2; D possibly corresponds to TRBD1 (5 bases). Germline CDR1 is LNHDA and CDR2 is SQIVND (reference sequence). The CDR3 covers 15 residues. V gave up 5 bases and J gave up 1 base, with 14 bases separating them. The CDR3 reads CASSETIQGNYGYTF. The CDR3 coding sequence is TGTGCCAGTAGTGAAACAATCCAGGGTAACTATGGCTACACCTTC.

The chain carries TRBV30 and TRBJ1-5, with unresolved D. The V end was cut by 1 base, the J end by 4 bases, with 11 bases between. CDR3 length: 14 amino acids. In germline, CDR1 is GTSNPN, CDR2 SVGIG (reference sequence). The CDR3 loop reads CAWSAWPMNQPQHF. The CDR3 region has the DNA TGTGCCTGGAGTGCTTGGCCAATGAATCAGCCCCAGCATTTT. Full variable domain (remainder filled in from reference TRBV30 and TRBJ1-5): SQTIHQWPATLVQPVGSPLSLECTVEGTSNPNLYWYRQAAGRGLQLLFYSVGIGQISSEVPQNLSASRPQDRQFILSSKKLLLSDSGFYLCAWSAWPMNQPQHFGDGTRLSIL.

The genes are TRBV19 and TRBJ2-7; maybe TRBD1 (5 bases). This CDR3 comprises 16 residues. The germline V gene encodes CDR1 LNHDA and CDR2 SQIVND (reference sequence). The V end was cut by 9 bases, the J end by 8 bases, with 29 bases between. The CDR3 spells CASKLVLLVDKEKQYF. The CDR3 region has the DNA TGTGCCAGCAAACTCGTTTTACTGGTGGACAAGGAGAAGCAGTACTTC.

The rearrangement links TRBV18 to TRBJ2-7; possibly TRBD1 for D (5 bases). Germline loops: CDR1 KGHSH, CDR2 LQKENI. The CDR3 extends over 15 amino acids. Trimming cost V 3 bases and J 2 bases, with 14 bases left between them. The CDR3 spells CASSPPAGYPYEQYF. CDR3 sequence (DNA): TGTGCCAGCTCACCCCCCGCAGGGTACCCCTACGAGCAGTACTTC.

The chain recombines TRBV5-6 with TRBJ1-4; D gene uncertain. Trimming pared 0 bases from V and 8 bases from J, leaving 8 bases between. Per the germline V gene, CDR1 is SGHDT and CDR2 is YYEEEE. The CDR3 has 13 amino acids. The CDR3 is CASSLAYREKLFF. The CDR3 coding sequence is TGTGCCAGCAGCTTGGCTTATCGGGAAAAACTGTTTTTT.

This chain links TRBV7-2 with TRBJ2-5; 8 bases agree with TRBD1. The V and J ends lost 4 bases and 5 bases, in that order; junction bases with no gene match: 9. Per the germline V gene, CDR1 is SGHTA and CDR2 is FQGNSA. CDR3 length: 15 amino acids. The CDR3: CASSSQGGRGETQYF. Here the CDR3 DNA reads TGTGCCAGCAGCTCACAGGGGGGCAGGGGGGAGACCCAGTACTTC.

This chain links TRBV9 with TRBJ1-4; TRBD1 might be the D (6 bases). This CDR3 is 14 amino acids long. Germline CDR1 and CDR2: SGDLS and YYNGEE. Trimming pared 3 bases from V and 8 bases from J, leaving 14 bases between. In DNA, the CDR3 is TGTGCCAGCAGCGCAGGGGAAGCGAGAGAAAAACTGTTTTTT. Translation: CASSAGEAREKLFF. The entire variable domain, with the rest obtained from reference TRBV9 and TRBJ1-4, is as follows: DSGVTQTPKHLITATGQRVTLRCSPRSGDLSVYWYQQSLDQGLQFLIQYYNGEERAKGNILERFSAQQFPDLHSELNLSSLELGDSALYFCASSAGEAREKLFFGSGTQLSVL.

The CDR3 spells CASGPGLQNGEQFF. The CDR3 DNA reads as TGTGCCAGCGGTCCGGGACTTCAGAATGGTGAGCAGTTCTTC. The V and J genes are TRBV7-9 and TRBJ2-1; maybe TRBD2 (6 bases). The V gene lost 8 bases and the J gene lost 9 bases, with 20 bases spanning the gap. CDR1 SEHNR and CDR2 FQNEAQ come from the germline V gene (reference sequence). This CDR3 is built from 14 residues.

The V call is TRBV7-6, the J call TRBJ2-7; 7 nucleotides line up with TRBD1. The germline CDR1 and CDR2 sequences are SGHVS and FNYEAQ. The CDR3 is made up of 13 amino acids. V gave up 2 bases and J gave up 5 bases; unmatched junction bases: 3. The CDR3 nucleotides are TGTGCCAGCAGCTTACTCGGGACAGACGAGCAGTACTTC. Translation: CASSLLGTDEQYF.

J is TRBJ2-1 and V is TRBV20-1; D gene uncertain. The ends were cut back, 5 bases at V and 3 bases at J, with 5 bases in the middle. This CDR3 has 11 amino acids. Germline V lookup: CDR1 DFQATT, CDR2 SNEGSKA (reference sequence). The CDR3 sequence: CSAPRYNEQFF. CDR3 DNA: TGCAGTGCTCCGCGCTACAATGAGCAGTTCTTC.

The CDR3 loop is CASSPQRGYTF. The CDR3 nucleotides read TGTGCCAGCAGCCCGCAGCGTGGCTACACCTTC. The V gene is TRBV2, the J gene TRBJ1-2; D is undetermined. The germline V gene encodes CDR1 SNHLY and CDR2 FYNNEI. V lost 6 bases and J 7 bases, leaving 9 bases between the germline ends. The CDR3 covers 11 residues.

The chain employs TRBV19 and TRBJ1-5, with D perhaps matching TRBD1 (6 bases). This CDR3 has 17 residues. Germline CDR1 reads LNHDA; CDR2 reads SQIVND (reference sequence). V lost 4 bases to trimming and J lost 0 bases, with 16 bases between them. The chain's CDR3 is CASSRSQGQYSNQPQHF. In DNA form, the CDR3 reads TGTGCCAGTAGTAGAAGTCAGGGGCAGTATAGCAATCAGCCCCAGCATTTT.

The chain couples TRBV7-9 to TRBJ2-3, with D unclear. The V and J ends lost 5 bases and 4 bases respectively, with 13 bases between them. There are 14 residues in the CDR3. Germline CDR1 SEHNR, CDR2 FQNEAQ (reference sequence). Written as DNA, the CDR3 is TGTGCCAGCAGCCTATCCGGGTCCTCAGATACGCAGTATTTT. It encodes CASSLSGSSDTQYF.

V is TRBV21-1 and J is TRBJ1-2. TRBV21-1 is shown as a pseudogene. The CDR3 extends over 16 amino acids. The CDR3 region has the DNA TGTGCCAGCAGCAAATCCGGCAGACTCCCCGAATATGGCTACACCTTC. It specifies CASSKSGRLPEYGYTF.

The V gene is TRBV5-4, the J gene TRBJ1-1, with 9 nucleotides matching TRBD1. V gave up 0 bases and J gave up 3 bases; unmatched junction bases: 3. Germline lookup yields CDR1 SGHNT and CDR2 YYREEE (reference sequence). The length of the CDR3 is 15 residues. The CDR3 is CASSLARTGDTEAFF. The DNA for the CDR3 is TGTGCCAGCAGCTTGGCTAGGACAGGGGACACTGAAGCTTTCTTT.

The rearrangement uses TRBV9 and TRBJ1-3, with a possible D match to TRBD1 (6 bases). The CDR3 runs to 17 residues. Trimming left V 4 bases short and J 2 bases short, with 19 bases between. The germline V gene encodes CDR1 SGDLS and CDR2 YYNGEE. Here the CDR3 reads CASSLSVARGAGNTIYF. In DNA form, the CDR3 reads TGTGCCAGCAGCCTCTCAGTCGCCAGGGGAGCTGGAAACACCATATATTTT.

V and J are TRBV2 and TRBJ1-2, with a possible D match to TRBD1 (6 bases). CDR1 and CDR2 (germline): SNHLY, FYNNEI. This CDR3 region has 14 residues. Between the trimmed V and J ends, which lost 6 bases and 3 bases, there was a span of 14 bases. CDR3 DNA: TGTGCCAGCAGGTACACAGGGAGGGACTATGGCTACACCTTC. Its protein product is CASRYTGRDYGYTF.

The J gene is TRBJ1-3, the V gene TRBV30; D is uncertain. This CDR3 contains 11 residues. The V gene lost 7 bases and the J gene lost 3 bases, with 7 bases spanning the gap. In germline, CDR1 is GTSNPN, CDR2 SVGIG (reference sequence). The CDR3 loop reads CASSFGNTIYF. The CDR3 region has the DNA TGTGCCTCGTCCTTTGGAAACACCATATATTTT.